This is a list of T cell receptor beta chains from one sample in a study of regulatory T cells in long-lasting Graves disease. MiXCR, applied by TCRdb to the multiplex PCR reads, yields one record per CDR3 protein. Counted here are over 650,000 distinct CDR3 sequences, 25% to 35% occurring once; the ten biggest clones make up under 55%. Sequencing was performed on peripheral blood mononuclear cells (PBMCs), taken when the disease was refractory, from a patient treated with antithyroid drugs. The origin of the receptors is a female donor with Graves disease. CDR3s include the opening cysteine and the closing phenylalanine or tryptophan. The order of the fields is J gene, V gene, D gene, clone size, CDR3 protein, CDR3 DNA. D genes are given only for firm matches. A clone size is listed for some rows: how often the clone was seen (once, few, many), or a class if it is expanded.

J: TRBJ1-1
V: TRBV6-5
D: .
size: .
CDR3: CASSSPGLGARNTEAFF
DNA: TGTGCCAGCAGTTCTCCCGGGTTAGGGGCGAGGAACACTGAAGCTTTCTTT

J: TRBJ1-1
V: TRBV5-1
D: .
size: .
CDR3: CASSHQHRDVDTEAFF
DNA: TGCGCCAGCAGCCATCAGCACAGGGATGTGGACACTGAAGCTTTCTTT

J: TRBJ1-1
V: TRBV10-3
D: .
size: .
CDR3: CATKLQGENTEAFF
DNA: TGTGCCACTAAACTCCAGGGCGAGAACACTGAAGCTTTCTTT

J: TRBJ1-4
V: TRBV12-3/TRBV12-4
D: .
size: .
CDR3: CASSPPGKEEKLFF
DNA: TGTGCCAGCAGTCCGCCGGGCAAGGAGGAAAAACTGTTTTTT

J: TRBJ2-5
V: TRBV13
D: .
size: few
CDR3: CASSSSLGPGETQYF
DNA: TGTGCCAGCAGCTCCTCACTAGGGCCGGGAGAGACCCAGTACTTC

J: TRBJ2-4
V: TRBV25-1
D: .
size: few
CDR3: CASSEGPPRSAKNIQYF
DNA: TGTGCCAGCAGTGAGGGACCCCCGAGGTCGGCCAAAAACATTCAGTACTTC

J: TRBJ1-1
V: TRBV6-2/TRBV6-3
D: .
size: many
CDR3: CASSEKGNTEAFF
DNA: TGTGCCAGCAGTGAAAAGGGGAACACTGAAGCTTTCTTT

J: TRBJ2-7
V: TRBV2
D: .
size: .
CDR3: CASSERGGSYEQYF
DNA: TGTGCCAGCAGTGAACGGGGAGGATCCTACGAGCAGTACTTC

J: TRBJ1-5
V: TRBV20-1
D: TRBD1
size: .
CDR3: CSARFLTGGWQPQHF
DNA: TGCAGTGCTAGGTTCCTAACAGGGGGATGGCAGCCCCAGCATTTT

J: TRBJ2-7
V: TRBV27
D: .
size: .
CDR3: CASFGTFYEQYF
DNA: TGTGCCAGCTTCGGGACTTTCTACGAGCAGTACTTC

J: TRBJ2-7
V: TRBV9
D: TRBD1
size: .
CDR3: CASSGQGVTYEQYF
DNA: TGTGCCAGCAGCGGGCAGGGGGTGACCTACGAGCAGTACTTC

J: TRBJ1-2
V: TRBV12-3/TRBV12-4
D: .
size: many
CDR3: CASSRTFNYGYTF
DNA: TGTGCCAGCAGTCGGACATTTAACTATGGCTACACCTTC

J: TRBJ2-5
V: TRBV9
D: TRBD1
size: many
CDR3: CASSVGGQGRETQYF
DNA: TGTGCCAGCAGCGTAGGCGGACAGGGTCGAGAGACCCAGTACTTC

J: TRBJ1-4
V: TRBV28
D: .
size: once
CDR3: CASSSRSANEKLFF
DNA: TGTGCCAGCAGTTCGAGGTCAGCTAATGAAAAACTGTTTTTT

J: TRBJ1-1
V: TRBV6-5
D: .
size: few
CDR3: CASSYFGVAFF
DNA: TGTGCCAGCAGTTACTTCGGGGTAGCTTTCTTT

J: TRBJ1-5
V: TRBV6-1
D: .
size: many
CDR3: CASSPRALGQPQHF
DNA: TGTGCCAGCAGCCCACGGGCCTTGGGGCAGCCCCAGCATTTT

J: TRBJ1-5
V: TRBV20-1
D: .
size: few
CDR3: CSALGPFTGQPQHF
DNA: TGCAGTGCTCTGGGACCTTTTACAGGGCAGCCCCAGCATTTT

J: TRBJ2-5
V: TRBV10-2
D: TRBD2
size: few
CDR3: CASSDGAGLQETQYF
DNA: TGCGCCAGCAGTGATGGAGCGGGGCTTCAAGAGACCCAGTACTTC

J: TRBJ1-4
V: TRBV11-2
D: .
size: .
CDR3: CASSLELGGEKLFF
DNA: TGTGCCAGCAGCTTAGAGCTGGGGGGTGAAAAACTGTTTTTT

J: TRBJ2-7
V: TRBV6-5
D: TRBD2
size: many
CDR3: CASSYRGRAPEQYF
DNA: TGTGCCAGCAGTTACAGAGGGAGGGCCCCCGAGCAGTACTTC

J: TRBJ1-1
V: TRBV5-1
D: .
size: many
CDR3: CASSLGYTEAFF
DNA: TGTGCCAGCAGCTTAGGGTACACTGAAGCTTTCTTT

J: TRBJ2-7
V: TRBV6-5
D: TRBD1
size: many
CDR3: CASSYDRVTYEQYF
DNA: TGTGCCAGCAGTTATGACAGGGTTACCTACGAGCAGTACTTC

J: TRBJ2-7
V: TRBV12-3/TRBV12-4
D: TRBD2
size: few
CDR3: CASRERGLARKSGTYEQYF
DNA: TGTGCCAGCAGGGAACGAGGACTAGCGCGAAAAAGTGGGACCTACGAGCAGTACTTC

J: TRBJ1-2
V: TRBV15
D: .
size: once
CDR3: CATSRDLSGNYGYTF
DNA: TGTGCCACCAGCAGAGATTTATCGGGGAACTATGGCTACACCTTC

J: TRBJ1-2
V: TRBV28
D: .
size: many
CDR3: CASSPWDGYTF
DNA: TGTGCCAGCAGTCCGTGGGATGGCTACACCTTC

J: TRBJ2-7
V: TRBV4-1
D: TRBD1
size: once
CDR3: CASSQEGRGSVYEQYF
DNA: TGCGCCAGCAGCCAAGAAGGCAGGGGGAGTGTCTACGAGCAGTACTTC

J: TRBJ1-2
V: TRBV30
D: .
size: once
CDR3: CAWSEAGVGGYTF
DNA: TGTGCCTGGAGTGAGGCAGGGGTCGGTGGCTACACCTTC

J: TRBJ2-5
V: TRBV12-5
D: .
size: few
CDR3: CASGLVHNPQGQETQYF
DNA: TGTGCTAGTGGTTTGGTACATAACCCGCAGGGCCAAGAGACCCAGTACTTC

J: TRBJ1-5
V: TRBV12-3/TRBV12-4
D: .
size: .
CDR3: CASSPSQGFQPQHF
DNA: TGTGCCAGCAGCCCCTCACAGGGTTTTCAGCCCCAGCATTTT

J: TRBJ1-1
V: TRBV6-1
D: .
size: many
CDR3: CASSQIGQPRTAEAFF
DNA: TGTGCCAGCAGTCAGATCGGACAGCCACGTACGGCTGAAGCTTTCTTT

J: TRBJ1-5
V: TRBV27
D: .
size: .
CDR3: CASSLSAQAFEPQHF
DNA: TGTGCCAGCAGTTTATCTGCGCAGGCCTTCGAGCCCCAGCATTTT

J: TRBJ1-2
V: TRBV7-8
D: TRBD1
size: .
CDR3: CASSATGVFGYTF
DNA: TGTGCCAGCAGCGCGACAGGGGTCTTTGGCTACACCTTC

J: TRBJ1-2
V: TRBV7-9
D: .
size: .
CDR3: CASSLTTLGGGYNYGYTF
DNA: TGTGCCAGCAGCTTGACCACCCTCGGCGGGGGCTATAACTATGGCTACACCTTC

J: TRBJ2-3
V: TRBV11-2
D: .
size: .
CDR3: CASSALGDTQYF
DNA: TGTGCCAGCAGCGCCCTAGGGGATACGCAGTATTTT

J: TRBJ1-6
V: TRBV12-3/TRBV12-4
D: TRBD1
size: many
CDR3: CASSLGGTGVRNSPLHF
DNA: TGTGCCAGCAGTTTAGGCGGGACAGGGGTGAGGAATTCACCCCTCCACTTT

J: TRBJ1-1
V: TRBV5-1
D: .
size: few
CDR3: CASSTGGGARGSTEAFF
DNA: TGCGCCAGCAGCACTGGCGGGGGGGCACGTGGTAGCACTGAAGCTTTCTTT

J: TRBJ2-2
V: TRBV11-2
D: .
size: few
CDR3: CASSFRGANTGELFF
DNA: TGTGCCAGCAGCTTCAGGGGTGCTAACACCGGGGAGCTGTTTTTT

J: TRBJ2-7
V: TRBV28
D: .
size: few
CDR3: CASRGAPSYEQYF
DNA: TGTGCCAGCAGGGGGGCGCCAAGCTACGAGCAGTACTTC

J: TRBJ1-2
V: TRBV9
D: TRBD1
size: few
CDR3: CASSSPSGQGGAGYTF
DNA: TGTGCCAGCAGCTCACCCTCTGGACAGGGTGGGGCTGGCTACACCTTC

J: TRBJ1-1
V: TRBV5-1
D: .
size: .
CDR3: CASSLWGTTEAFF
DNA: TGCGCCAGCAGCTTGTGGGGGACCACTGAAGCTTTCTTT

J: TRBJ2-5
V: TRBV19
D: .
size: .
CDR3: CASSDKVETQYF
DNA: TGTGCCAGTAGTGACAAAGTAGAGACCCAGTACTTC

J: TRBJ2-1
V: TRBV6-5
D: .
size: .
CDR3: CASSYVSGGTEQFF
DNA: TGTGCCAGCAGTTACGTTTCGGGGGGCACTGAGCAGTTCTTC

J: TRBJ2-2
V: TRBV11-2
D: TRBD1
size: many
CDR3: CASSNRQGSGELFF
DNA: TGTGCCAGCAGCAACCGACAGGGATCCGGGGAGCTGTTTTTT

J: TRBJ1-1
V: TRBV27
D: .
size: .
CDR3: CASGRPLTEAFF
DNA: TGTGCCAGCGGAAGACCCCTGACTGAAGCTTTCTTT

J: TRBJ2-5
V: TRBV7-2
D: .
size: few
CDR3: CASSPPYVLGRRETQYF
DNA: TGTGCCAGCAGCCCCCCTTACGTGCTGGGAAGGAGAGAGACCCAGTACTTC

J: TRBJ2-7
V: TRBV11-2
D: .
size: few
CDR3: CASSLGPVWEQYF
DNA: TGTGCCAGCAGCTTAGGACCTGTGTGGGAGCAGTACTTC

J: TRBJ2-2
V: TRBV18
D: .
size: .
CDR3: CASSPGGDTGELFF
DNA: TGTGCCAGCTCACCAGGGGGAGACACCGGGGAGCTGTTTTTT

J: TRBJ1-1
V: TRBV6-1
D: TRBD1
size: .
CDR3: CATRLTGEATEAFF
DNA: TGTGCCACACGGCTTACAGGGGAGGCCACTGAAGCTTTCTTT